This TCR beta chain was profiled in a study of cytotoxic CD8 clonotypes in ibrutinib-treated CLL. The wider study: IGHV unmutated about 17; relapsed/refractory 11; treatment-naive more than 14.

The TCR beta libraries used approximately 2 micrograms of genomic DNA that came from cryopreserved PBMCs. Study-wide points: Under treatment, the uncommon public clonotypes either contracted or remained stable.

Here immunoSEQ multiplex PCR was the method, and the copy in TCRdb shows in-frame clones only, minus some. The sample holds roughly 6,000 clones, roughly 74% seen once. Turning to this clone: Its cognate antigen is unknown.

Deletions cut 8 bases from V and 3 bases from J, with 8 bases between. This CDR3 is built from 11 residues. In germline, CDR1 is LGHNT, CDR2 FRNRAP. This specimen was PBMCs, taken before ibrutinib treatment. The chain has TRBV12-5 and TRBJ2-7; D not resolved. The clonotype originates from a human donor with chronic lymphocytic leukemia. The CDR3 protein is CASSLHYEQYF. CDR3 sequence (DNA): TGTGCTAGTTCCCTCCACTACGAGCAGTACTTC. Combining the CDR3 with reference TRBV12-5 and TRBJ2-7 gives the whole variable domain DARVTQTPRHKVTEMGQEVTMRCQPILGHNTVFWYRQTMMQGLELLAYFRNRAPLDDSGMPKDRFSAEMPDATLATLKIQPSEPRDSAVYFCASSLHYEQYFGPGTRLTVT.